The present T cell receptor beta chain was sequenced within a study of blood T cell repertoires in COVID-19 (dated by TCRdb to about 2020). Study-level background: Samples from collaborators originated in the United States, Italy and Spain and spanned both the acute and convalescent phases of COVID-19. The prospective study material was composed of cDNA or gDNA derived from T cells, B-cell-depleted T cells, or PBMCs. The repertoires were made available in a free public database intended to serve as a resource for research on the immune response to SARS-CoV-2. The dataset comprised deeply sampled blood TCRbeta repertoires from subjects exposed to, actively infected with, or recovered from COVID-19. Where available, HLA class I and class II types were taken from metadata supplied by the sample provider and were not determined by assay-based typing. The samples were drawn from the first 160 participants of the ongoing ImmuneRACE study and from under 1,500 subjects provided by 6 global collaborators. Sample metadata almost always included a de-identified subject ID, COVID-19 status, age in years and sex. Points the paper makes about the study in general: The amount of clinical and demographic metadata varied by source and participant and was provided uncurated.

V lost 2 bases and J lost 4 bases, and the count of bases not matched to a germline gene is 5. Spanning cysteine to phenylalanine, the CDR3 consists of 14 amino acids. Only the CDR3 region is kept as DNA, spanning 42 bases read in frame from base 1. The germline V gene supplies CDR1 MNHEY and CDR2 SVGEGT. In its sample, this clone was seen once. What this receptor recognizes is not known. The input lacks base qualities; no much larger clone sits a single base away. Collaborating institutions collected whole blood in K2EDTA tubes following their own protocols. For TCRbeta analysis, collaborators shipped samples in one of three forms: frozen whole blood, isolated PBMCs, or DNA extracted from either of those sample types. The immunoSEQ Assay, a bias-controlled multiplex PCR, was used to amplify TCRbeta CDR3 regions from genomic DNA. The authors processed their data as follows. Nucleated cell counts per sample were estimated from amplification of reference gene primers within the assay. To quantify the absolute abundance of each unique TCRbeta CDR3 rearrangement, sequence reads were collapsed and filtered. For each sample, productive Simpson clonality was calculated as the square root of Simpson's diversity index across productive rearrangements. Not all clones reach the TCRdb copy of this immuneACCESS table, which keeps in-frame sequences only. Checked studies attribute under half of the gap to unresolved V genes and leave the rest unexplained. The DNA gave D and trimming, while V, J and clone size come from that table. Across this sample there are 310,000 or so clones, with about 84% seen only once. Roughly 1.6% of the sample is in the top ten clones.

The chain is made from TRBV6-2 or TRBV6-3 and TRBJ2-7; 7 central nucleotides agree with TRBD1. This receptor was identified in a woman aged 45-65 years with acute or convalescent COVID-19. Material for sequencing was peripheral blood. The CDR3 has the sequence CASSYGDRRYEQYF. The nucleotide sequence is TGTGCCAGCAGTTACGGGGACAGAAGATACGAGCAGTACTTC.